This T cell receptor beta chain was sequenced during a study of blood T cell repertoires in COVID-19. Study overall: Sites in the United States, Italy and Spain provided acute and convalescent COVID-19 samples. PBMCs, B-cell-depleted T cells, or T cells were the source of the cDNA or gDNA that made up the material.

As originally analysed: It was from reference gene primer amplification that nucleated cell counts were estimated. The repertoire was sequenced with immunoSEQ multiplex PCR; TCRdb's copy has only in-frame clones and lacks some. The V and J calls and clone size are taken from that table; D and trimming were inferred from the DNA. The repertoire consists of 30,000 to 35,000 clones, with approximately 80% occurring once and the leading ten covering 31%. Germline CDR1 SGHDN, CDR2 FVKESK. CDR3 length: 17 residues. The V gene end was trimmed by 3 bases and the J gene end by 2 bases; junction bases not matched to a gene: 12.

The sequence came from a man of 80 years or more with acute or convalescent COVID-19. J is TRBJ2-7 and V is TRBV14; TRBD1 matches at 8 bases. The sequencing input was peripheral blood. This CDR3 is CASSHRTAHRGTYEQYF. CDR3 DNA sequence: TGTGCCAGCAGCCACCGGACCGCGCACAGGGGGACCTACGAGCAGTACTTC. Supplemented by reference TRBV14 and TRBJ2-7, the full variable domain reads EAGVTQFPSHSVIEKGQTVTLRCDPISGHDNLYWYRRVMGKEIKFLLHFVKESKQDESGMPNNRFLAERTGGTYSTLKVQPAELEDSGVYFCASSHRTAHRGTYEQYFGPGTRLTVT.